This TCR beta chain originates from a study of blood T cell repertoires in COVID-19. On the study more broadly: Sites in the United States, Italy and Spain provided acute and convalescent COVID-19 samples. PBMCs, B-cell-depleted T cells, or T cells were the source of the cDNA or gDNA that made up the material.

Original handling: The authors estimated nucleated cell counts from reference gene primer amplification. Measured with immunoSEQ multiplex PCR; TCRdb has only the in-frame clones, and not every one. V and J calls and clone size follow that table, whereas D and trimming were derived from the DNA. Of 68,000 or so clones listed, 80% to 90% were seen once; the top ten hold 2% to 2.5%. CDR1 is SEHNR and CDR2 is FQNEAQ in the germline V gene (reference sequence). The CDR3 has 14 residues. V was shortened by 0 bases and J by 4 bases, with 7 bases between the two germline ends. The sequence was obtained from a human donor in a cohort sampled during active COVID-19. Sequencing was performed on peripheral blood. The chain employs TRBV7-9 and TRBJ1-3, with a tentative D call TRBD1 (6 bases). The CDR3 loop reads CASSLAGTGNTIYF. Written as DNA, the CDR3 is TGTGCCAGCAGCTTAGCAGGGACAGGAAACACCATATATTTT.